Shown below are 26 T cell receptor beta chains from a single sample sequenced in a study of T-cell memory formation after mild COVID-19. MiXCR was run by TCRdb on the 5' RACE reads, yielding one entry per CDR3 protein. The table has tens of thousands of distinct CDR3 sequences, 16% seen once; the top ten hold about a third. Sequenced: PBMCs or a T cell subset sorted from them (not recorded which). The receptors originated from an adult woman who had mild COVID-19 (a few samples of this study predate the infection). Cell type and time point are not known.

This clonotype came up a few times. This chain uses TRBV2 with TRBJ1-1, with D uncertain. Trimming removed 10 bases at V and 4 bases at J, with 10 bases between. Germline CDR1 is SNHLY and CDR2 is FYNNEI. This CDR3 contains 11 residues. The DNA for the CDR3 is TGTGCCAACTACATCAGCACTGAAGCTTTCTTT. Its protein is CANYISTEAFF. The full variable domain, with the rest looked up from reference TRBV2 and TRBJ1-1, is EPEVTQTPSHQVTQMGQEVILRCVPISNHLYFYWYRQILGQKVEFLVSFYNNEISEKSEIFDDQFSVERPDGSNFTLKIRSTKLEDSAMYFCANYISTEAFFGQGTRLTVV.

The genes are TRBV5-6 and TRBJ2-7, with D perhaps matching TRBD2 (5 bases). Germline loops: CDR1 SGHDT, CDR2 YYEEEE. Deletions cut 5 bases from V and 4 bases from J, with 13 bases between. The CDR3 spans 13 residues. CDR3 bases: TGTGCCAGCAGTGGATGGCGAGGGTACGAGCAGTACTTC. Its translation is CASSGWRGYEQYF.

A few counts support this clonotype. The chain has TRBV29-1 and TRBJ2-7, with TRBD1 identical over 9 bases. V trimming: 6 bases; J trimming: 2 bases; junction bases outside the gene matches: 5. Per the germline V gene, CDR1 is SQVTM and CDR2 is ANQGSEA. This CDR3 contains 13 residues. This CDR3 is CSVRTGAPYEQYF. The CDR3 DNA reads as TGCAGCGTGAGGACAGGGGCGCCCTACGAGCAGTACTTC.

This clonotype was recorded a few times. CDR3 protein: CAFRWGETDTGELFF. DNA for the CDR3: TGTGCCTTCCGGTGGGGGGAGACCGACACCGGGGAGCTGTTTTTT. This rearrangement joins TRBV10-3 to TRBJ2-2; the D gene is possibly TRBD2 (6 bases). Germline V lookup: CDR1 ENHRY, CDR2 SYGVKD. Trimming removed 11 bases at V and 3 bases at J, with 19 bases between. The CDR3 spans 15 residues.

The chain employs TRBV29-1 and TRBJ2-1; 7 nucleotides match TRBD2. Losses at the gene ends were 0 bases for V and 3 bases for J; bases not matched to a gene: 17. The CDR3 is 19 amino acids. CDR1 is SQVTM, CDR2 ANQGSEA, per germline. This CDR3 reads CSVEDRTMTSGIRYNEQFF. CDR3 nucleotide sequence: TGCAGCGTTGAAGACCGCACCATGACGAGCGGGATCCGCTACAATGAGCAGTTCTTC.

This clonotype was counted only a few times. This chain connects TRBV12-3 or TRBV12-4 to TRBJ2-7; D is ambiguous. The germline V and J ends were trimmed by 3 bases and 5 bases, with 5 bases remaining between them. The CDR3 sequence is 11 residues long. The CDR3 sequence is CASSFDDEQYF. In nucleotides, the CDR3 is TGTGCCAGCAGTTTCGACGACGAGCAGTACTTC.

The V and J genes are TRBV7-9 and TRBJ2-1; D unclear. Germline lookup yields CDR1 SEHNR and CDR2 FQNEAQ (reference sequence). V lost 2 bases, J lost 8 bases, and 7 bases lay in between. The CDR3 runs 12 residues. The CDR3 reads CASSLHWDEQFF. The CDR3 DNA reads TGTGCCAGCAGCTTACACTGGGATGAGCAGTTCTTC.

J is TRBJ2-1 and V is TRBV7-6; D is tentatively TRBD1 or TRBD2 (6 bases each). Deletions cut 0 bases from V and 0 bases from J, with 9 bases between. CDR1 and CDR2 from the germline V gene are SGHVS and FNYEAQ. The CDR3 extends over 16 amino acids. Here the CDR3 reads CASSLAGGYSYNEQFF. In nucleotides, the CDR3 is TGTGCCAGCAGCTTAGCGGGGGGCTACTCCTACAATGAGCAGTTCTTC.

The CDR3 reads CASSPPERSRTDTQYF. DNA of the CDR3: TGTGCCAGCAGTCCCCCGGAGAGATCCCGCACAGATACGCAGTATTTT. J is TRBJ2-3 and V is TRBV12-3 or TRBV12-4; the D is unclear. This CDR3 region has 16 residues. Between the trimmed V and J ends, which lost 5 bases and 1 base, there was a span of 16 bases.

This clonotype was seen a few times. The chain links TRBV12-3 or TRBV12-4 to TRBJ1-3; D remains ambiguous. Trimming left V 8 bases short and J 5 bases short, with 7 bases between. The CDR3 extends over 11 amino acids. The CDR3 loop is CASGWRNTIYF. CDR3 DNA sequence: TGTGCCAGCGGGTGGAGAAACACCATATATTTT.

This clonotype was found a few times. The chain links TRBV6-5 to TRBJ2-1; TRBD2 aligns across 11 bases. Trimming took 7 bases from V and 7 from J; bases not matched to a gene: 9. The CDR3 is made up of 15 amino acids. CDR1 is MNHEY and CDR2 is SVGAGI in the germline V gene. The CDR3 nucleotides read TGTGCCAGCACCCTGACTAGCGGGATTTGGAATGAGCAGTTCTTC. Amino acid sequence: CASTLTSGIWNEQFF.

This clonotype was seen a handful of times. J is TRBJ2-7 and V is TRBV7-9, with 8 bases that match TRBD1. CDR1 and CDR2 from the germline V gene are SEHNR and FQNEAQ (reference sequence). Trimming at V came to 1 base and at J to 3 bases, leaving 14 bases not matched to a gene. The CDR3 has 18 residues. CDR3 bases: TGTGCCAGCAGCTTAGAAATCCCGGACAGGGCTGATTTCTACGAGCAGTACTTC. The encoded protein is CASSLEIPDRADFYEQYF.

The chain links TRBV10-3 to TRBJ2-7, with a possible D match to TRBD2 (5 bases). The CDR3 is 13 amino acids. Trimming removed 2 bases at V and 1 base at J, with 6 bases between. Germline V gives CDR1 ENHRY, CDR2 SYGVKD. DNA of the CDR3: TGTGCCATCAGTGAGGGGGAGTCCTACGAGCAGTACTTC. Amino acid sequence: CAISEGESYEQYF.

About this clonotype itself: The junction and the germline gene differ at one end; a read error may be behind it. The chain carries TRBV7-9 and TRBJ2-2; the D is unclear. Germline V gives CDR1 SEHNR, CDR2 FQNEAQ (reference sequence). The CDR3 loop spans 13 amino acids. CDR3 DNA: TGTGCCAGCAGCTTACCGAAAACCGGGGAGCTGTTTTTT. Translation: CASSLPKTGELFF.

V is TRBV7-2 and J is TRBJ2-3; 9 bases are a match to TRBD2. The CDR3 covers 16 residues. Looked up from germline, CDR1 is SGHTA and CDR2 is FQGNSA. Unmatched junction bases numbered 9, after V lost 3 bases and J lost 5 bases. CDR3 bases: TGTGCCAGCAGCTTCGCTAGCGGGACGTGGGAAGATACGCAGTATTTT. Protein sequence: CASSFASGTWEDTQYF.

This chain links TRBV18 with TRBJ2-5, with 10 bases identical to TRBD1. The CDR3 runs to 15 residues. The junction had 4 bases not matched to a gene; V was cut back by 2 bases and J by 4 bases. The germline gives CDR1 KGHSH, CDR2 LQKENI. CDR3 sequence reads: CASSPGTGVIETQYF. The CDR3 nucleotides read TGTGCCAGCTCACCAGGGACAGGGGTCATAGAGACCCAGTACTTC.

The gene calls are TRBV4-2 and TRBJ2-4; 7 bases map to TRBD2. Germline lookup yields CDR1 LGHNA and CDR2 YNFKEQ. V gave up 0 bases and J gave up 9 bases; unmatched junction bases: 8. CDR3 length: 15 amino acids. The chain's CDR3 is CASSQDREAGVIQYF. CDR3 nucleotide sequence: TGTGCCAGCAGCCAAGATCGGGAGGCGGGAGTCATTCAGTACTTC.

This clonotype came up a few times. The genes are TRBV30 and TRBJ1-5, with D unresolved. Between the trimmed V and J ends, which lost 3 bases and 3 bases, there was a span of 9 bases. Germline loops: CDR1 GTSNPN, CDR2 SVGIG (reference sequence). This CDR3 contains 13 residues. DNA for the CDR3: TGTGCCTGGAGCAGAGATTACAATCAGCCCCAGCATTTT. Residues: CAWSRDYNQPQHF.

The count of this clonotype is one. The J gene is TRBJ2-5, the V gene TRBV27; 7 positions agree with TRBD1. The V segment lost 4 bases and the J segment 1 base; nucleotides outside the gene matches: 3. The CDR3 consists of 14 residues. Germline values: CDR1 MNHEY, CDR2 SMNVEV (reference sequence). This CDR3 is CASSSRTGQETQYF. The CDR3 DNA is TGTGCCAGCAGTTCTCGGACAGGCCAAGAGACCCAGTACTTC.

The V gene is TRBV4-1, the J gene TRBJ2-7; a weak D match, TRBD1 (5 bases). The germline gives CDR1 MGHRA, CDR2 YSYEKL. The CDR3 length is 14 residues. Trimming took 2 bases from V and 0 from J, leaving 8 bases between them. This CDR3 reads CASSQLQVSYEQYF. In DNA, the CDR3 is TGCGCCAGCAGCCAACTACAGGTCTCCTACGAGCAGTACTTC.

This clonotype came up a few times. This chain joins TRBV9 and TRBJ1-1; D ambiguous. CDR1 and CDR2 (germline): SGDLS, YYNGEE. Trimming took 6 bases from V and 4 from J, leaving 13 bases between them. This CDR3 region has 13 residues. The CDR3: CASIPLRGTEAFF. In nucleotides, the CDR3 is TGTGCCAGCATTCCCCTCCGAGGCACTGAAGCTTTCTTT.

This clonotype appeared many times. The chain joins TRBV4-2 to TRBJ2-3, with TRBD2 matching 9 bases. V gave up 4 bases and J gave up 5 bases; unmatched junction bases: 7. CDR1 is LGHNA and CDR2 is YNFKEQ in the germline V gene. The CDR3 sequence is 15 residues long. CDR3 nucleotides: TGTGCCAGCAGCCCCCGGGTAGCGGGAGAAGATACGCAGTATTTT. Its protein product is CASSPRVAGEDTQYF.

The CDR3 reads CASGGLRGGEQFF. CDR3 coding DNA: TGTGCCAGCGGGGGACTTCGAGGCGGTGAGCAGTTCTTC. J is TRBJ2-1 and V is TRBV7-9; perhaps TRBD2 as D (6 bases). Deletions cut 8 bases from V and 9 bases from J, with 17 bases between. There are 13 residues in the CDR3. From germline, CDR1 is SEHNR and CDR2 FQNEAQ (reference sequence). Full variable domain (missing parts from reference TRBV7-9 and TRBJ2-1): DTGVSQNPRHKITKRGQNVTFRCDPISEHNRLYWYRQTLGQGPEFLTYFQNEAQLEKSRLLSDRFSAERPKGSFSTLEIQRTEQGDSAMYLCASGGLRGGEQFFGPGTRLTVL.

There are a few counts of this clonotype. The chain employs TRBV27 and TRBJ1-6; D ambiguous. Germline V gene sequence: CDR1 MNHEY, CDR2 SMNVEV (reference sequence). V gave up 5 bases and J gave up 5 bases, with 10 bases separating them. The CDR3 extends over 14 amino acids. In nucleotides, the CDR3 is TGTGCCAGCAGTAATAGTGGTGATAATTCACCCCTCCACTTT. It translates to CASSNSGDNSPLHF.

This clonotype was counted between two and nine times. The V and J genes are TRBV7-3 and TRBJ2-3, with TRBD2 matching 8 bases. CDR3 length: 18 amino acids. Germline V gene sequence: CDR1 SGHTA, CDR2 FQGTGA. Trimming took 0 bases from V and 0 from J; bases not matched to a gene: 8. In DNA form, the CDR3 reads TGTGCCAGCAGCTTAACGTCGGCTAGCGGGTCTAGCACAGATACGCAGTATTTT. It encodes CASSLTSASGSSTDTQYF. Based on the CDR3 plus reference TRBV7-3 and TRBJ2-3, the full variable domain is GAGVSQTPSNKVTEKGKYVELRCDPISGHTALYWYRQSLGQGPEFLIYFQGTGAADDSGLPNDRFFAVRPEGSVSTLKIQRTERGDSAVYLCASSLTSASGSSTDTQYFGPGTRLTVL.

V usage is TRBV29-1 and J usage is TRBJ2-2; no clear D. Trimming took 5 bases from V and 1 from J, leaving 20 bases between them. Germline CDR1 and CDR2: SQVTM and ANQGSEA. The CDR3 consists of 17 residues. CDR3 bases: TGCAGCGTTCGTAGTGCAGACACTTATATGAACACCGGGGAGCTGTTTTTT. Its translation: CSVRSADTYMNTGELFF.